These T cell receptor beta chains were read from a single sample in a study of T cell responses to AZD1222 COVID-19 vaccine. TCRdb keeps only in-frame clones here, not all; method: immunoSEQ multiplex PCR. The table lists 100,000 or so clones, 88% of them singletons. The specimen was peripheral blood, collected on day 0 of AZD1222 vaccination. The origin of the receptors is an adult in good health. The CDR3 runs from the conserved cysteine through the conserved F or W. The D gene is left open where the match is weak. Not every row has a clone size; where given, it reads once, few, many or a size class.

CDR3 DNA: TGTGCCAGCAGATATGGGAATGGCTACACCTTC
CDR3 protein: CASRYGNGYTF
D gene: -
V gene: TRBV12-3/TRBV12-4
J gene: TRBJ1-2
clone size: -

CDR3 DNA: TGTGCCAGCAGCTTAGATTATCACGAGCAGTACTTC
CDR3 protein: CASSLDYHEQYF
D gene: -
V gene: TRBV7-9
J gene: TRBJ2-7
clone size: -

CDR3 DNA: TGTGCCAGCAGTTTAAGGGCCCTAGGGCGGTATTTT
CDR3 protein: CASSLRALGRYF
D gene: -
V gene: TRBV12-3/TRBV12-4
J gene: TRBJ2-3
clone size: -

CDR3 DNA: TGTGCCTGGAGTGTTGGTGGCCCCAAGGGTCTTGAGCAGTTCTTC
CDR3 protein: CAWSVGGPKGLEQFF
D gene: -
V gene: TRBV30
J gene: TRBJ2-1
clone size: -

CDR3 DNA: TGTGCCAGCAGCGCGAGACAGGGGGCTATGGGTTCACCCCTCCACTTT
CDR3 protein: CASSARQGAMGSPLHF
D gene: TRBD1
V gene: TRBV7-2
J gene: TRBJ1-6
clone size: -

CDR3 DNA: TGTGCCAGCAGTTACTCAGGGTGGGCCACCGGGGAGCTGTTTTTT
CDR3 protein: CASSYSGWATGELFF
D gene: -
V gene: TRBV6-5
J gene: TRBJ2-2
clone size: -

CDR3 DNA: TGCGCCAGCAGCCCCGAAGGGACAGGGAGCAATCAGCCCCAGCATTTT
CDR3 protein: CASSPEGTGSNQPQHF
D gene: TRBD1
V gene: TRBV4-1
J gene: TRBJ1-5
clone size: -

CDR3 DNA: TGTGCCAGCAGCTTAGGGGCCAGAAACTATGGCTACACCTTC
CDR3 protein: CASSLGARNYGYTF
D gene: -
V gene: TRBV11-2
J gene: TRBJ1-2
clone size: -

CDR3 DNA: TGTGCCAGCAGCTTAGCCCACAGGGACACTGAAGCTTTCTTT
CDR3 protein: CASSLAHRDTEAFF
D gene: -
V gene: TRBV7-6
J gene: TRBJ1-1
clone size: -

CDR3 DNA: TGTGCCAGTAGTATTCCTACGGTAGGAAAACTGTTTTTT
CDR3 protein: CASSIPTVGKLFF
D gene: -
V gene: TRBV19
J gene: TRBJ1-4
clone size: -

CDR3 DNA: TGTGCCAGCAGCTTAGCCCCGACAGGGGCTAACTATGGCTACACCTTC
CDR3 protein: CASSLAPTGANYGYTF
D gene: TRBD1
V gene: TRBV7-9
J gene: TRBJ1-2
clone size: -

CDR3 DNA: TGTGCCAGCAGCCAAGAGGTACTAATTCCTGCGAATGAGCAGTTCTTC
CDR3 protein: CASSQEVLIPANEQFF
D gene: -
V gene: TRBV3-1/TRBV3-2
J gene: TRBJ2-1
clone size: once

CDR3 DNA: TGTGCCAGCAGCCCGGACAGGGGGCTCGGAGCTTTCTTT
CDR3 protein: CASSPDRGLGAFF
D gene: TRBD1
V gene: TRBV7-2
J gene: TRBJ1-1
clone size: once

CDR3 DNA: TGTGCCACCAGCAGGGATGCATCTAGCACAGATACGCAGTATTTT
CDR3 protein: CATSRDASSTDTQYF
D gene: -
V gene: TRBV15
J gene: TRBJ2-3
clone size: -

CDR3 DNA: TGTGCCAGCAGCTTCGAGGGAGGCAATCAGCCCCAGCATTTT
CDR3 protein: CASSFEGGNQPQHF
D gene: -
V gene: TRBV7-8
J gene: TRBJ1-5
clone size: -

CDR3 DNA: TGTGCCAGCAGCTTAGCCTACCAACGGACAGGGTCGGATGGCTACACCTTC
CDR3 protein: CASSLAYQRTGSDGYTF
D gene: TRBD1
V gene: TRBV7-9
J gene: TRBJ1-2
clone size: -

CDR3 DNA: TGTGCCAGCAGCTCCTTATACGAGCAGTACTTC
CDR3 protein: CASSSLYEQYF
D gene: -
V gene: TRBV7-8
J gene: TRBJ2-7
clone size: -

CDR3 DNA: TGTGCCAGCAGCCAAGCCCATAGGACGGGTTGTCAGCCCCAGCATTTT
CDR3 protein: CASSQAHRTGCQPQHF
D gene: -
V gene: TRBV21-1
J gene: TRBJ1-5
clone size: -

CDR3 DNA: TGTGCCACCAGTGATTCCGGGACTAGCGGGACAGGTACGCAGTATTTT
CDR3 protein: CATSDSGTSGTGTQYF
D gene: TRBD2
V gene: TRBV24-1
J gene: TRBJ2-3
clone size: -

CDR3 DNA: TGTGCCAGCAGCTTAGCGGGGGAGAGGGCAGCTTTCTTT
CDR3 protein: CASSLAGERAAFF
D gene: -
V gene: TRBV11-3
J gene: TRBJ1-1
clone size: -

CDR3 DNA: TGTGCCAGCAGCCAGGGAAGCTGGAACACTGAAGCTTTCTTT
CDR3 protein: CASSQGSWNTEAFF
D gene: -
V gene: TRBV5-6
J gene: TRBJ1-1
clone size: -

CDR3 DNA: TGTGCCAGCAGCTTAATTGGACAGGGGGGCTACGAGCAGTACTTC
CDR3 protein: CASSLIGQGGYEQYF
D gene: TRBD1
V gene: TRBV7-9
J gene: TRBJ2-7
clone size: -

CDR3 DNA: TGTGCCAGCAGCGCTAAGACTAGCGGATCTTACAATGAGCAGTTCTTC
CDR3 protein: CASSAKTSGSYNEQFF
D gene: TRBD2
V gene: TRBV7-2
J gene: TRBJ2-1
clone size: -

CDR3 DNA: TGTGCCAGCAGCTTACAGGGGGCCGGCTACGAGCAGTACTTC
CDR3 protein: CASSLQGAGYEQYF
D gene: TRBD1
V gene: TRBV5-8
J gene: TRBJ2-7
clone size: -

CDR3 DNA: TGTGCCACCAGGTATTCGGACACCGGGGAGCTGTTTTTT
CDR3 protein: CATRYSDTGELFF
D gene: -
V gene: TRBV24-1
J gene: TRBJ2-2
clone size: -

CDR3 DNA: TGTGCCAGCAGTTACTCGGCCCTAGATGAGCAGTTCTTC
CDR3 protein: CASSYSALDEQFF
D gene: -
V gene: TRBV6-2/TRBV6-3
J gene: TRBJ2-1
clone size: -

CDR3 DNA: TGTGCCAGCAGCTTAGCGGGCCCCGGGGAGCTGTTTTTT
CDR3 protein: CASSLAGPGELFF
D gene: -
V gene: TRBV11-2
J gene: TRBJ2-2
clone size: few

CDR3 DNA: TGTGCCATCAGTGATACACATATTATCCGACAGAAAAGCTCTGGGGCCAACGTCCTGACTTTC
CDR3 protein: CAISDTHIIRQKSSGANVLTF
D gene: -
V gene: TRBV10-3
J gene: TRBJ2-6
clone size: -

CDR3 DNA: TGCGCCAGCAGCTTGGTCGGCCAGGCGGGGGGTGAAAAACTGTTTTTT
CDR3 protein: CASSLVGQAGGEKLFF
D gene: -
V gene: TRBV5-1
J gene: TRBJ1-4
clone size: -

CDR3 DNA: TGCGCCAGCAGCCGGGGTGGTTTAGGTACAGATACGCAGTATTTT
CDR3 protein: CASSRGGLGTDTQYF
D gene: -
V gene: TRBV4-3
J gene: TRBJ2-3
clone size: -

CDR3 DNA: TGTGCCAGCTCACTCCCCCTCTCCCTAGCCAAAAACATTCAGTACTTC
CDR3 protein: CASSLPLSLAKNIQYF
D gene: -
V gene: TRBV18
J gene: TRBJ2-4
clone size: -

CDR3 DNA: TGTGCCAGTAGTACGGGACGAAATTCACCCCTCCACTTT
CDR3 protein: CASSTGRNSPLHF
D gene: -
V gene: TRBV19
J gene: TRBJ1-6
clone size: few

CDR3 DNA: TGTGCCAGCAGCTTAGATCCCAGTCAGCCCCAGCATTTT
CDR3 protein: CASSLDPSQPQHF
D gene: -
V gene: TRBV11-3
J gene: TRBJ1-5
clone size: -

CDR3 DNA: TGTGCCAGCAGTACCCTACGGACTAGCGGGCCCTACAATGAGCAGTTCTTC
CDR3 protein: CASSTLRTSGPYNEQFF
D gene: TRBD2
V gene: TRBV28
J gene: TRBJ2-1
clone size: once

CDR3 DNA: TGTGCCAGTAAAGAGGCGACAGGGGGGTCCTATGGCTACACCTTC
CDR3 protein: CASKEATGGSYGYTF
D gene: TRBD1
V gene: TRBV19
J gene: TRBJ1-2
clone size: -

CDR3 DNA: TGTGCCAGCAGTGAGTCGGCCGGGGGGGCCAAAAACATTCAGTACTTC
CDR3 protein: CASSESAGGAKNIQYF
D gene: TRBD2
V gene: TRBV6-1
J gene: TRBJ2-4
clone size: -

CDR3 DNA: TGTGCCAGCAGCCCGGACAGTACCTACAATGAGCAGTTCTTC
CDR3 protein: CASSPDSTYNEQFF
D gene: -
V gene: TRBV9
J gene: TRBJ2-1
clone size: -

CDR3 DNA: TGTGCCAGCAACCGGGGGGACCCATTCTATGGCTACACCTTC
CDR3 protein: CASNRGDPFYGYTF
D gene: -
V gene: TRBV11-2
J gene: TRBJ1-2
clone size: -

CDR3 DNA: TGTGCCAGCAGCTTGGGGTTTGGGACTGAAGCTTTCTTT
CDR3 protein: CASSLGFGTEAFF
D gene: -
V gene: TRBV5-6
J gene: TRBJ1-1
clone size: -

CDR3 DNA: TGTGCCAGCTCACCACGCGCAGGTGAAAGCTCCTACGAGCAGTACTTC
CDR3 protein: CASSPRAGESSYEQYF
D gene: -
V gene: TRBV18
J gene: TRBJ2-7
clone size: -

CDR3 DNA: TGTGCCAGCAGTCCGTTTTTGACCCAGTACTTC
CDR3 protein: CASSPFLTQYF
D gene: -
V gene: TRBV28
J gene: TRBJ2-5
clone size: -

CDR3 DNA: TGTGCCAGCAGCTTTCGAGGGGGTGGCACTGAAGCTTTCTTT
CDR3 protein: CASSFRGGGTEAFF
D gene: -
V gene: TRBV5-4
J gene: TRBJ1-1
clone size: -

CDR3 DNA: TGTGCCAGCAGCGGGGGGCGGTGGGACGGTGGCTACACCTTC
CDR3 protein: CASSGGRWDGGYTF
D gene: -
V gene: TRBV9
J gene: TRBJ1-2
clone size: -

CDR3 DNA: TGTGCCAGCAGCCCCTCCCAAGAGACCCAGTACTTC
CDR3 protein: CASSPSQETQYF
D gene: -
V gene: TRBV7-9
J gene: TRBJ2-5
clone size: once

CDR3 DNA: TGTGCCAGCAGCTCGGGACAGGGGTTTCAGCCCCAGCATTTT
CDR3 protein: CASSSGQGFQPQHF
D gene: TRBD1
V gene: TRBV6-5
J gene: TRBJ1-5
clone size: -

CDR3 DNA: TGTGCCAGCAGTTACGGGTCAACGTGGGGGCCCCAGCATTTT
CDR3 protein: CASSYGSTWGPQHF
D gene: -
V gene: TRBV6-2/TRBV6-3
J gene: TRBJ1-5
clone size: few

CDR3 DNA: TGTGCCAGCAGCCTCGGGACAGCCAGCAATCAGCCCCAGCATTTT
CDR3 protein: CASSLGTASNQPQHF
D gene: TRBD1
V gene: TRBV7-8
J gene: TRBJ1-5
clone size: -

CDR3 DNA: TGCGCCAGCAGCTCGACTGGGACAGGGGAAGAAAAACTGTTTTTT
CDR3 protein: CASSSTGTGEEKLFF
D gene: TRBD1
V gene: TRBV5-1
J gene: TRBJ1-4
clone size: -

CDR3 DNA: TGCGCCAGCAGCTTGGGGGACGGTGAAAAACTGTTTTTT
CDR3 protein: CASSLGDGEKLFF
D gene: -
V gene: TRBV5-1
J gene: TRBJ1-4
clone size: -

CDR3 DNA: TGCGCCAGCAGCGGAGGGGGGGCCAACTATGGCTACACCTTC
CDR3 protein: CASSGGGANYGYTF
D gene: -
V gene: TRBV5-1
J gene: TRBJ1-2
clone size: -

CDR3 DNA: TGTGCCAGTAGTATGGGCGTCGCGGGGCGCCTTACCACTGAAGCTTTCTTT
CDR3 protein: CASSMGVAGRLTTEAFF
D gene: -
V gene: TRBV19
J gene: TRBJ1-1
clone size: -